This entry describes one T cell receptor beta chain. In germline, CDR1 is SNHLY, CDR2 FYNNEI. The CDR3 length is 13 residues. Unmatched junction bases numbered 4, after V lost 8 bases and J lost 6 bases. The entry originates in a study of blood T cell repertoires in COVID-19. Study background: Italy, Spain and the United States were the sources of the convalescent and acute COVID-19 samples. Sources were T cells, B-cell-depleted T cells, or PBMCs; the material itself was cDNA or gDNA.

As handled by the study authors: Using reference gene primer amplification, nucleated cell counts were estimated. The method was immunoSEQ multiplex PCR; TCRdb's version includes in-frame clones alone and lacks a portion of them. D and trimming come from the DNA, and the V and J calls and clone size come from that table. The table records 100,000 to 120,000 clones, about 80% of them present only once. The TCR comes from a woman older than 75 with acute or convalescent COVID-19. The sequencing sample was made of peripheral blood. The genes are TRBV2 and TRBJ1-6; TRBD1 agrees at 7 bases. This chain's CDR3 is CASAGQSNSPLHF. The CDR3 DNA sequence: TGTGCCAGCGCGGGACAGAGTAATTCACCCCTCCACTTT.